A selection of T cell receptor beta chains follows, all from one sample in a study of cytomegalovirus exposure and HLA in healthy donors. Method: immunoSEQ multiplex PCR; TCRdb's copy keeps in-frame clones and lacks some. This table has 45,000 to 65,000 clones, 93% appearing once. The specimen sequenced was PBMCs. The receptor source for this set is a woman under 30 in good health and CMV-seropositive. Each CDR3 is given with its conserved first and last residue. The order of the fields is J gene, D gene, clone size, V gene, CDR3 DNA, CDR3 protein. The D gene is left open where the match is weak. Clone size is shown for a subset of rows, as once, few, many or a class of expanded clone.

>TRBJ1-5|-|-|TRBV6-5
TGTGCCAGCAGTTACGACAGATTCAATCAGCCCCAGCATTTT
CASSYDRFNQPQHF
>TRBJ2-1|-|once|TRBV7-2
TGTGCCAGCAGCTTCCCCGAGGACAATGAGCAGTTCTTC
CASSFPEDNEQFF
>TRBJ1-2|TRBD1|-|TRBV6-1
TGTGCCAGCGGGACAGCTTATGGCTACACCTTC
CASGTAYGYTF
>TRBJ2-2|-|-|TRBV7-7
TGTGCCAGCAGCCTCGGAGTCTCTACCGGGGAGCTGTTTTTT
CASSLGVSTGELFF
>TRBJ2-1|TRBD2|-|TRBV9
TGTGCCAGCAGCGTGGGGACTAGGGGATACAATGAGCAGTTCTTC
CASSVGTRGYNEQFF
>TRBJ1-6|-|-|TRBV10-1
TGCGCCAGCAGTGAGGGCCCGTTGAATTCACCCCTCCACTTT
CASSEGPLNSPLHF
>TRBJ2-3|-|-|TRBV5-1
TGCGCCAGCAGCTTGGGCGAAGATACGCAGTATTTT
CASSLGEDTQYF
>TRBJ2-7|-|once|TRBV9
TGTGCCAGCAGCGTAGGGATCGCCGCGGGGTGGGAGCAGTACTTC
CASSVGIAAGWEQYF
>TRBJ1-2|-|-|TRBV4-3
TGCGCCAGCAGCCAAGACCCGTCTTCACAGGTTGGCTACACCTTC
CASSQDPSSQVGYTF
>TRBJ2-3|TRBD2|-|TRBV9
TGTGCCAGCAGCGACGACCCTAGGACTAGCGGGGCTAGCACAGATACGCAGTATTTT
CASSDDPRTSGASTDTQYF
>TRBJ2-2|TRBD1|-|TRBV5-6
TGTGCCAGCAGCTTGTTGACAGGGAAGACGGAGCTGTTTTTT
CASSLLTGKTELFF
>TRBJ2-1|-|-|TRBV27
TGTGCCAGCGCCCAGTCTGGGTCACCCGGGAATGAGCAGTTCTTC
CASAQSGSPGNEQFF
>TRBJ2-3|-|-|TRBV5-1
TGCGCCAGCAGCTTGGAGTGGGGGCGGGTCACAGATACGCAGTATTTT
CASSLEWGRVTDTQYF
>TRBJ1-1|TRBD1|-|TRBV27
TGTGCCAGCAAGGGACAGGGGAAGAACACTGAAGCTTTCTTT
CASKGQGKNTEAFF
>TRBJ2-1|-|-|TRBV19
TGTGCCAGTAGTATAGGGACAGTTAAGTTCTTC
CASSIGTVKFF
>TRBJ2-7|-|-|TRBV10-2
TGCGCCAGCAGCCAGGGTATTTCCTACGAGCAGTACTTC
CASSQGISYEQYF
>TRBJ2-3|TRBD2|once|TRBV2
TGTGCCAGCAGTTACGGACTAGCGAGGACAGATACGCAGTATTTT
CASSYGLARTDTQYF
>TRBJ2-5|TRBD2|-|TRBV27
TGTGCCAGCAGTTTAAGTCCGGGGGGAGAGACCCAGTACTTC
CASSLSPGGETQYF
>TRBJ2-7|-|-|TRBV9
TGTGCCAGCAGCGCGGACAGTTCCTACGAGCAGTACTTC
CASSADSSYEQYF
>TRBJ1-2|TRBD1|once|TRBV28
TGTGCCAGCAAACAGGGGAACTATGGCTACACCTTC
CASKQGNYGYTF
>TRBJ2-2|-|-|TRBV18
TGTGCCAGCTCACCGCGGGGAGACGGGGAGCTGTTTTTT
CASSPRGDGELFF
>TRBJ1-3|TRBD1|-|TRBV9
TGTGCCAGCAGCTCTCGACAGGGGGCGCAGGGAAACACCATATATTTT
CASSSRQGAQGNTIYF
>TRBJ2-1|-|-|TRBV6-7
TGTGCCAGCAGTTACGGTGGGGGCGTCTACTCCTACAATGAGCAGTTCTTC
CASSYGGGVYSYNEQFF
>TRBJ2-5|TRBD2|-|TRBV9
TGTGCCAGCAGCGTGAGGCGGGGGGTTCCTGGAGAGACCCAGTACTTC
CASSVRRGVPGETQYF
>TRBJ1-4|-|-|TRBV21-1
TGCGCCGCAGGGTCGATTGAAAAACTGTTTTTT
CAAGSIEKLFF
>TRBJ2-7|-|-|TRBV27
TGTGCCAGCAGTTTAAAAGTCTCGGGTTACTCCTACGAGCAGTACTTC
CASSLKVSGYSYEQYF
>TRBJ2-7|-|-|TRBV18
TGTGCCAGCTCATTAACTTCCTACGAGCAGTACTTC
CASSLTSYEQYF
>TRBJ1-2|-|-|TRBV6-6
TGTGCCAGCAGCCTCGACGGAGGCTATGGCTACACCTTC
CASSLDGGYGYTF
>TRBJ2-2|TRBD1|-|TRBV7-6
TGTGCCAGCAGCGAAACAGGGGACACCGGGGAGCTGTTTTTT
CASSETGDTGELFF
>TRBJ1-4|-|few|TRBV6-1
TGTGCCAGCAGGGGGGCGCCAGGAACTAATGAAAAACTGTTTTTT
CASRGAPGTNEKLFF
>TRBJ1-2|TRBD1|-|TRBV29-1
TGCAGCCTAGGGGGCGCGGGGGGCTACACCTTC
CSLGGAGGYTF
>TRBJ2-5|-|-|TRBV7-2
TGTGCCAGCAGCTACAGGGTCCAAGAGACCCAGTACTTC
CASSYRVQETQYF
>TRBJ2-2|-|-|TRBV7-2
TGTGCCAGCAGCTCGGGACTGTCAGACACCGGGGAGCTGTTTTTT
CASSSGLSDTGELFF
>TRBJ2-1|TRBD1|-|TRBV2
TGTGCCAGCAGAGCCCGGGACAGGACGGTCTACAATGAGCAGTTCTTC
CASRARDRTVYNEQFF
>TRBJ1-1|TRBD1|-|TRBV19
TGTGCCAGTAGTCCGAGACAGGGGGGAACTGAAGCTTTCTTT
CASSPRQGGTEAFF
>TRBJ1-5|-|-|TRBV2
TGTGCCAGCAGTGGCGTCGGGAATAGCAATCAGCCCCAGCATTTT
CASSGVGNSNQPQHF
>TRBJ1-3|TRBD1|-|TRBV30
TGTGCCTGGAGTCATACCAGGACAGGGGGCCGAGGAAACACCATATATTTT
CAWSHTRTGGRGNTIYF
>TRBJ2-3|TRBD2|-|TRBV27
TGTGCCAGCATGGGGGGGGACGGCACAGATACGCAGTATTTT
CASMGGDGTDTQYF
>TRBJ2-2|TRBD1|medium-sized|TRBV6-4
TGTGCCAGCAGTGCCGGGACAGGGGACACCGGGGAGCTGTTTTTT
CASSAGTGDTGELFF
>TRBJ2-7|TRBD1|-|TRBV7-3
TGTGCCAGCAGCTTAACCGCGACAGGGGGCTACGAGCAGTACTTC
CASSLTATGGYEQYF
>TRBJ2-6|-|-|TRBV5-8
TGTGCCAGCAGCTTGGGCGTTAGGAGCTCTGGGGCCAACGTCCTGACTTTC
CASSLGVRSSGANVLTF
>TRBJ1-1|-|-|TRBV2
TGTGCCAGCAGCGAAGGACTGGCCCCCAACACTGAAGCTTTCTTT
CASSEGLAPNTEAFF
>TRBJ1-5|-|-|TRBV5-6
TGTGCCAGCAGCTTAGGGAGGGGTCAGCCCCAGCATTTT
CASSLGRGQPQHF
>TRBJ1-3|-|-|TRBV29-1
TGCAGCGTGCAGGATTTACGAAACACCATATATTTT
CSVQDLRNTIYF
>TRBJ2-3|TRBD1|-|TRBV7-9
TGTGCCGCCATGGGGGGACAGGGGGCGCGGGGCCACACCGATACGCAGTATTTT
CAAMGGQGARGHTDTQYF
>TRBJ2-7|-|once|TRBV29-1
TGCAGCGTTGTATTGGGCAGCTACGAGCAGTACTTC
CSVVLGSYEQYF
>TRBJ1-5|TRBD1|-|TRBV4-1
TGCGCCAGCAGTCCTCGATTGCGAACAGGGGGAATTAAAAACAATCAGCCCCAGCATTTT
CASSPRLRTGGIKNNQPQHF
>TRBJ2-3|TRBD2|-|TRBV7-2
TGTGCCAGCAGATTTGCCGGGACTACCAGCACAGATACGCAGTATTTT
CASRFAGTTSTDTQYF
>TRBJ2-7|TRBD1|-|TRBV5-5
TGTGCCAGCAGCAAAGGGGACAGGGATCGTAACGAGCAGTACTTC
CASSKGDRDRNEQYF
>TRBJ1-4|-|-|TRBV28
TGTGCCAGCAGTTTAGGGCAACTTTCTGGGAATGAAAAACTGTTTTTT
CASSLGQLSGNEKLFF
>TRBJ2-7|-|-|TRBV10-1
TGCGCCAGCAGTGAGTCCCCCGGGACAAACTACGAGCAGTACTTC
CASSESPGTNYEQYF
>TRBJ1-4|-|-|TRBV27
TGTGCCAGCAGTTTATTATCGGGGACAACTAATGAAAAACTGTTTTTT
CASSLLSGTTNEKLFF
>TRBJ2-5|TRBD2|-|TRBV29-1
TGCAGCGTTGAACAGGCTAGCGGGGGCTACCGCCGCGAGACCCAGTACTTC
CSVEQASGGYRRETQYF
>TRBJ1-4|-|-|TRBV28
TGTGCCAGCAGGCCAGACGACAGGACGGATGAAAAACTGTTTTTT
CASRPDDRTDEKLFF
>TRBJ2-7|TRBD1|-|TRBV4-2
TGTGCCAGCAGCCGGGACAGGGAAGTCCACGAGCAGTACTTC
CASSRDREVHEQYF
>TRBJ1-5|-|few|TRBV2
TGTGCCAGCAGGCGGGAGAGCAATCAGCCCCAGCATTTT
CASRRESNQPQHF
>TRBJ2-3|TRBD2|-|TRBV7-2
TGTGCCAGCAGCTTAGTGGCGAGGGGACTAGTTTACACAGATACGCAGTATTTT
CASSLVARGLVYTDTQYF